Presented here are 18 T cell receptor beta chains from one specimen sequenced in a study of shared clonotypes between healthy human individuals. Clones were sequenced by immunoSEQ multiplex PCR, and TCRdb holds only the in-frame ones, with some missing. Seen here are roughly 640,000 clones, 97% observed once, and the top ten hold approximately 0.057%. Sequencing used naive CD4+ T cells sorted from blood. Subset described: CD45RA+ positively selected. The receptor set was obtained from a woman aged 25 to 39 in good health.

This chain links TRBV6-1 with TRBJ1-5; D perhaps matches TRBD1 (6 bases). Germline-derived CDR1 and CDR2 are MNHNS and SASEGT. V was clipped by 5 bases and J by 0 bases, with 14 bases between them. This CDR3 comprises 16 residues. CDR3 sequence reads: CASSKGGGISNQPQHF. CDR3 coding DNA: TGTGCCAGCAGTAAAGGGGGGGGGATTAGCAATCAGCCCCAGCATTTT.

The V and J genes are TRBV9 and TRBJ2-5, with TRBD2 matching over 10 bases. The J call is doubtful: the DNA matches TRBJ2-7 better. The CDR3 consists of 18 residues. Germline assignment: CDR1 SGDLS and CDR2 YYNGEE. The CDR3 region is CASSVGLAGVLVPYEQYF. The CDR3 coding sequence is TGTGCCAGCAGCGTAGGGCTAGCGGGAGTCCTAGTTCCCTACGAGCAGTACTTC.

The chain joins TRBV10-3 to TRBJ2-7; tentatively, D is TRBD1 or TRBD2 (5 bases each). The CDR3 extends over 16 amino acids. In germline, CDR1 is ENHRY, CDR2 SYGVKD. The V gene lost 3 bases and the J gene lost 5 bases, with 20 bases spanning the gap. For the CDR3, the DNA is TGTGCCATCAGTGAATCATATGCGAAAGGGACCCACGAGCAGTACTTC. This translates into CAISESYAKGTHEQYF.

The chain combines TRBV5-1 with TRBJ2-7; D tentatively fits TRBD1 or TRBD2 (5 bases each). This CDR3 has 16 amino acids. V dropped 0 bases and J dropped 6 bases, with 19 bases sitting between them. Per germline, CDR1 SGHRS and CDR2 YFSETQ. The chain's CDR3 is CASSLVRVGPLGEQYF. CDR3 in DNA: TGCGCCAGCAGCTTGGTACGGGTGGGACCGCTAGGCGAGCAGTACTTC.

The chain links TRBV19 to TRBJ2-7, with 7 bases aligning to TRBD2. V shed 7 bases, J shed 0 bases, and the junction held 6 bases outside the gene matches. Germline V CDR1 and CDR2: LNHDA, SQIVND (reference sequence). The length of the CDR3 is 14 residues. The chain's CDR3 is CASKVAGSSYEQYF. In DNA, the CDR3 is TGTGCCAGTAAGGTAGCGGGCAGCTCCTACGAGCAGTACTTC.

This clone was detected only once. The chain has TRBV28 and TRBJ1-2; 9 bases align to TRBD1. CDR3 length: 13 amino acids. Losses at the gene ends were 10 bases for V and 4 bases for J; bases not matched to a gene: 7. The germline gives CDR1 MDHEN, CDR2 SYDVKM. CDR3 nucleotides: TGTGCCACCGAGAGGGACAGGGTCTATGGCTACACCTTC. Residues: CATERDRVYGYTF.

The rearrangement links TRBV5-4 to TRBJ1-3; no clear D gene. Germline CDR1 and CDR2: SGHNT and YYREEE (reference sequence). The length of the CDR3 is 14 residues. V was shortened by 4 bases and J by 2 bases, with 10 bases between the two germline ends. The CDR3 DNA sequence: TGTGCCAGCAGCCAAGCTTCCCCTGGAAACACCATATATTTT. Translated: CASSQASPGNTIYF.

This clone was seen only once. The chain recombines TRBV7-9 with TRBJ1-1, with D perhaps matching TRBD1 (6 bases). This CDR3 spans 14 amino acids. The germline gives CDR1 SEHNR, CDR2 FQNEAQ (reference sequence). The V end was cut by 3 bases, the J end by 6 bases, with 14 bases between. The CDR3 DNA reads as TGTGCCAGCAGCTTGGGGGGGCGGCTATCTGAAGCTTTCTTT. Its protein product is CASSLGGRLSEAFF. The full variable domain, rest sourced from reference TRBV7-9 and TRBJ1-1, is DTGVSQNPRHKITKRGQNVTFRCDPISEHNRLYWYRQTLGQGPEFLTYFQNEAQLEKSRLLSDRFSAERPKGSFSTLEIQRTEQGDSAMYLCASSLGGRLSEAFFGQGTRLTVV.

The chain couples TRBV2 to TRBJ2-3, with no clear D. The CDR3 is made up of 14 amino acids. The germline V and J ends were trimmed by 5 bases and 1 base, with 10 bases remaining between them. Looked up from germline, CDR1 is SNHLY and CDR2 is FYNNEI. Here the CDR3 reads CASSSRRGTDTQYF. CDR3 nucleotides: TGTGCCAGCAGTTCTAGGCGTGGCACAGATACGCAGTATTTT.

CDR3 sequence reads: CASSSTGYEQYF. In nucleotides, the CDR3 is TGCGCCAGCAGCTCGACAGGTTACGAGCAGTACTTC. The gene calls are TRBV5-1 and TRBJ2-5, with a possible D match to TRBD1 (6 bases). The J call may be incorrect, as the DNA end agrees better with TRBJ2-7. The germline V gene encodes CDR1 SGHRS and CDR2 YFSETQ. This CDR3 contains 12 residues.

The CDR3 nucleotides read TGTGCCAGCAGCCCGGGACACAACGTTGAAAAACTGTTTTTT. The encoded protein is CASSPGHNVEKLFF. J is TRBJ1-4 and V is TRBV28; TRBD1 is a possible D gene (6 bases). The V gene lost 6 bases and the J gene lost 7 bases, with 15 bases spanning the gap. CDR3 length equals 14 residues. The V gene's germline CDR1 is MDHEN and CDR2 SYDVKM.

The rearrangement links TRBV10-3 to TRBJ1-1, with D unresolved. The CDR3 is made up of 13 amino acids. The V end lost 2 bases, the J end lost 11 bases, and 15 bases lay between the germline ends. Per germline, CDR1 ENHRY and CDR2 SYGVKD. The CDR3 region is CAISELLQTIAFF. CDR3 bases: TGTGCCATCAGTGAGCTTTTACAGACAATCGCTTTCTTT.

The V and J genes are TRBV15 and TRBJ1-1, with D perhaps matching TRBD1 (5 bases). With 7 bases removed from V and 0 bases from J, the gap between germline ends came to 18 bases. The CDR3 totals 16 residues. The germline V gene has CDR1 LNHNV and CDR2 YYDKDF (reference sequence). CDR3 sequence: CATNPTLGRVNTEAFF. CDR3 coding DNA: TGTGCCACCAATCCGACTCTTGGCAGGGTGAACACTGAAGCTTTCTTT.

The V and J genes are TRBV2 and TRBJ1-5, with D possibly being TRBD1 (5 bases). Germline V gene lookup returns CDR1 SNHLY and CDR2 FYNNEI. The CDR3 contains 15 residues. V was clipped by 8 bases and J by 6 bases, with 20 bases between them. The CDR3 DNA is TGTGCCAGCGAGAAGGGGCGCAAAGTCGGTCAGCCCCAGCATTTT. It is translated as CASEKGRKVGQPQHF.

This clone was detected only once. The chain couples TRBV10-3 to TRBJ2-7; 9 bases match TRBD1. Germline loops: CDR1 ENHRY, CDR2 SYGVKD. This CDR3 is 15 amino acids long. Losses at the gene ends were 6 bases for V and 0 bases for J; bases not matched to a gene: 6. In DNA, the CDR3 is TGTGCCATCAGGAAAGGACAGGGGAACTCCTACGAGCAGTACTTC. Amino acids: CAIRKGQGNSYEQYF.

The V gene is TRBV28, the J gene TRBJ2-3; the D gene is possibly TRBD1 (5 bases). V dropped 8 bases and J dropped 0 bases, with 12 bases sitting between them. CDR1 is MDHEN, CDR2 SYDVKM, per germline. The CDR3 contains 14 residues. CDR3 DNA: TGTGCCAGCGTTAGGGGCAGCAGCACAGATACGCAGTATTTT. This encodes CASVRGSSTDTQYF.

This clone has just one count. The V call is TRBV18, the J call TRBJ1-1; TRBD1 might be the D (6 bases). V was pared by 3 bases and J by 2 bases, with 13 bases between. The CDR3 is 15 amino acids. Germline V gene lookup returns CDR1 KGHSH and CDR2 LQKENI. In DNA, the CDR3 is TGTGCCAGCTCACCGACCGGACAGCGAAACACTGAAGCTTTCTTT. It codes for CASSPTGQRNTEAFF.

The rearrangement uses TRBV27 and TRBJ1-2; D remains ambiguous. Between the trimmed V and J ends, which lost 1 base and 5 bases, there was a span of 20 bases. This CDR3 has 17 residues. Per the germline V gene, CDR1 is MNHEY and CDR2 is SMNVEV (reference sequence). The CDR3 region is CASSLLAFGTTGYGYTF. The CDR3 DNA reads TGTGCCAGCAGTTTATTGGCGTTCGGCACGACGGGTTATGGCTACACCTTC.